This entry features one T cell receptor beta chain sequence. Other DNA sequences within the sample encode an identical CDR3. This specimen comes from a study of shared clonotypes between healthy human individuals. The deep-level immunoSEQ assay was used. Using immunoSEQ multiplex PCR, the repertoire was profiled, and TCRdb retains in-frame clones only, with some absent. Of about 2 million clones in the sample, less than 95% were seen once. CD8 cells regarded as naive lacked CD45RO, were positively chosen for CCR7, and omitted terminally differentiated effector memory CD45RA+ cells. The CDR3 sequence is 15 residues long. The V gene lost 0 bases and the J gene lost 4 bases, with 11 bases spanning the gap. The V gene's germline CDR1 is SGDLS and CDR2 YYNGEE.

The specimen was naive CD8+ T cells sorted from blood. The V gene is TRBV9, the J gene TRBJ2-1, with D tentatively TRBD2 (6 bases). The receptor was isolated from a man aged 18 to 35 in good health. The CDR3 spells CASSVEGGAYNEQFF. The CDR3 DNA follows: TGTGCCAGCAGCGTAGAGGGCGGGGCGTACAATGAGCAGTTCTTC.